The 26 T cell receptor beta chains given below trace back to one sample, sequenced in a study of Ad26.COV2.S vaccination and SARS-CoV-2 variants. Treatment of the sample: 15 to 20 received Ad26.COV2.S at low or high dose, single or two shots; several received placebo; per-sample allocation not given. All samples were drawn on day 63, counting from the first vaccine or placebo injection. Clones were read by immunoSEQ multiplex PCR, and TCRdb kept only the in-frame ones, dropping some. The table has roughly 300,000 clones, about 87% seen once. The specimen was peripheral blood, collected in a trial of Ad26.COV2.S vaccine versus placebo. These receptor sequences come from a person aged 18-60 years who received the Ad26.COV2.S COVID-19 vaccine or a placebo.

The gene calls are TRBV4-3 and TRBJ2-7; D unresolved. V lost 0 bases, J lost 7 bases, and 4 bases lay in between. The CDR3 spans 11 residues. Germline CDR1 and CDR2: LGHNA and YSLEER. The CDR3 nucleotides read TGCGCCAGCAGCCAAGATCGAGAGCAGTACTTC. It encodes CASSQDREQYF.

This chain uses TRBV19 with TRBJ1-4; 9 bases map to TRBD1. This CDR3 comprises 16 residues. With V trimmed by 7 bases and J by 7 bases, 13 bases remained unmatched. Germline values: CDR1 LNHDA, CDR2 SQIVND (reference sequence). CDR3 sequence: CASTTRPGQGVEKLFF. The CDR3 DNA follows: TGTGCCAGTACAACCAGACCGGGACAGGGAGTTGAAAAACTGTTTTTT. The full variable domain, its missing parts supplied by reference TRBV19 and TRBJ1-4, is DGGITQSPKYLFRKEGQNVTLSCEQNLNHDAMYWYRQDPGQGLRLIYYSQIVNDFQKGDIAEGYSVSREKKESFPLTVTSAQKNPTAFYLCASTTRPGQGVEKLFFGSGTQLSVL.

The CDR3 protein is CSAHVEETQYF. The DNA of the CDR3 is TGCAGTGCCCACGTCGAAGAGACCCAGTACTTC. The rearrangement joins TRBV20-1 to TRBJ2-5; no clear D gene. The CDR3 has 11 residues. Deletions cut 6 bases from V and 3 bases from J, with 8 bases between. Germline V gene data show CDR1 as DFQATT and CDR2 as SNEGSKA (reference sequence).

The gene calls are TRBV11-3 and TRBJ2-5; no reliable D call. Germline CDR1 is SGHNT and CDR2 is YENEEA. This CDR3 has 13 amino acids. V was pared by 2 bases and J by 2 bases, with 6 bases between. The CDR3 DNA reads as TGTGCCAGCAGCTTAAACGGGCAAGAGACCCAGTACTTC. Amino acids: CASSLNGQETQYF.

In its sample, this clone was seen once. The rearrangement links TRBV28 to TRBJ1-4; unclear D gene. The CDR3 contains 14 residues. The germline CDR1 and CDR2 sequences are MDHEN and SYDVKM. The V and J ends lost 5 bases and 6 bases respectively, with 13 bases between them. The CDR3, as DNA: TGTGCCAGCAGTCCCGGCCAGGAGTATGAAAAACTGTTTTTT. Residues: CASSPGQEYEKLFF.

This sequence joins TRBV19 and TRBJ2-1, with TRBD1 matching over 8 bases. J gave up 2 bases and V 1 base, and 10 bases lay outside the gene matches. Germline V lookup: CDR1 LNHDA, CDR2 SQIVND (reference sequence). There are 18 residues in the CDR3. The CDR3 spells CASSIGLSQQGAYNEQFF. The DNA of the CDR3 is TGTGCCAGTAGTATAGGCCTCTCTCAACAGGGGGCCTACAATGAGCAGTTCTTC.

This clone was counted once. This chain joins TRBV12-1 and TRBJ2-7; TRBD2, the table's D call, was not compared with the DNA. TRBV12-1 is tagged as a pseudogene. The CDR3 has 14 amino acids. The CDR3 loop is CASLRGGSSYEQYF. CDR3 in DNA: TGTGCCAGCCTTCGGGGGGGCAGCTCCTACGAGCAGTACTTC.

J is TRBJ2-3 and V is TRBV5-1; D is ambiguous. The V and J ends lost 0 bases and 6 bases respectively, with 14 bases between them. Looked up from germline, CDR1 is SGHRS and CDR2 is YFSETQ. The CDR3 spans 15 residues. The CDR3 reads CASSLGVALTDTQYF. The CDR3 DNA sequence: TGCGCCAGCAGCTTGGGAGTAGCATTGACTGATACGCAGTATTTT.

The chain links TRBV6-5 to TRBJ2-2; D may be TRBD2 (5 bases). CDR1 is MNHEY and CDR2 is SVGAGI in the germline V gene. CDR3 size: 14 residues. Trimming took 6 bases from V and 13 from J, leaving 21 bases between them. The CDR3 coding sequence is TGTGCCAGCAGCCCGGATCGGGGTAGACCTTTGCTGTTTTTT. This codes for CASSPDRGRPLLFF.

This chain joins TRBV6-6 and TRBJ1-6, with D perhaps TRBD1 (5 bases). Germline V gene sequence: CDR1 MNHNY, CDR2 SVGAGI (reference sequence). The V gene lost 5 bases and the J gene lost 7 bases, with 27 bases spanning the gap. There are 19 residues in the CDR3. In nucleotides, the CDR3 is TGTGCCAGCAGTCTATCTCCGAGTCAAGGTGGGTGGGGGAATTCACCCCTCCACTTT. This translates into CASSLSPSQGGWGNSPLHF.

The chain couples TRBV5-1 to TRBJ2-5, with D perhaps matching TRBD1 (6 bases). Trimming cost V 1 base and J 7 bases, with 14 bases left between them. There are 14 residues in the CDR3. In germline, CDR1 is SGHRS, CDR2 YFSETQ. CDR3 protein: CASSLMDPRGTQYF. The CDR3 DNA follows: TGCGCCAGCAGCTTGATGGACCCCAGGGGGACCCAGTACTTC.

The DNA of the CDR3 is TGTGCCAGCTCACAAGAAACAGGGTTGTACGAGCAGTACTTC. Its protein product is CASSQETGLYEQYF. The rearrangement joins TRBV18 to TRBJ2-7; D perhaps matches TRBD1 (6 bases). Trimming left V 4 bases short and J 4 bases short, with 14 bases between. The CDR3 runs 14 residues. Germline V gene data show CDR1 as KGHSH and CDR2 as LQKENI.

V gene TRBV20-1 combines with J gene TRBJ2-5; weak D call: TRBD1 (6 bases). This CDR3 region has 13 residues. The V end lost 3 bases, the J end lost 5 bases, and 13 bases lay between the germline ends. Germline lookup yields CDR1 DFQATT and CDR2 SNEGSKA (reference sequence). CDR3: CSASPGAGETQYF. The CDR3 DNA follows: TGCAGTGCTAGTCCAGGGGCAGGGGAGACCCAGTACTTC.

The J gene is TRBJ1-5, the V gene TRBV6-2 or TRBV6-3; no clear D. V dropped 6 bases and J dropped 0 bases, with 15 bases sitting between them. The CDR3 spans 16 residues. The germline V gene has CDR1 MNHEY and CDR2 SVGEGT. The chain's CDR3 is CASSLPPVDSNQPQHF. The CDR3 DNA reads as TGTGCCAGCAGCCTACCGCCGGTCGATAGCAATCAGCCCCAGCATTTT.

This clone was seen once. J is TRBJ2-1 and V is TRBV3-1 (or the pseudogene TRBV3-2); perhaps TRBD2 as D (6 bases). With 4 bases removed from V and 8 bases from J, the gap between germline ends came to 15 bases. Per germline, CDR1 LGHDT and CDR2 YNNKEL (reference sequence). This CDR3 is 14 amino acids long. CDR3 DNA sequence: TGTGCCAGCAGCCGGGACTTTGCTATTGATGAGCAGTTCTTC. Translation: CASSRDFAIDEQFF.

The V call is TRBV5-4, the J call TRBJ2-7; D is undetermined. The CDR3 covers 13 residues. Trimming took 0 bases from V and 3 from J, leaving 7 bases between them. Germline V gives CDR1 SGHNT, CDR2 YYREEE (reference sequence). CDR3 in amino acids: CASSLAPGYEQYF. In DNA, the CDR3 is TGTGCCAGCAGCTTGGCTCCTGGCTACGAGCAGTACTTC. The full variable domain, its missing parts supplied by reference TRBV5-4 and TRBJ2-7, is ETGVTQSPTHLIKTRGQQVTLRCSSQSGHNTVSWYQQALGQGPQFIFQYYREEENGRGNFPPRFSGLQFPNYSSELNVNALELDDSALYLCASSLAPGYEQYFGPGTRLTVT.

The chain has TRBV3-1 (or the pseudogene TRBV3-2) and TRBJ1-2; TRBD1 agrees at 7 bases. The CDR3 sequence is 13 residues long. V shed 4 bases, J shed 2 bases, and the junction held 1 base outside the gene matches. The V gene's germline CDR1 is LGHDT and CDR2 YNNKEL (reference sequence). CDR3 DNA: TGTGCCAGCAGCCGACAGGGCAACTATGGCTACACCTTC. Translating gives CASSRQGNYGYTF.

This chain joins TRBV25-1 and TRBJ1-6; 7 nucleotides match TRBD1. The CDR3 spans 15 residues. Germline lookup yields CDR1 MGHDK and CDR2 SYGVNS. V was clipped by 6 bases and J by 7 bases; unmatched bases: 9. CDR3 loop: CASSEVTGVNSPLHF. The CDR3 DNA reads as TGTGCCAGCAGCGAGGTTACAGGGGTAAATTCACCCCTCCACTTT.

This clone appeared a single time. V gene TRBV27 combines with J gene TRBJ1-1; TRBD1 agrees at 8 bases. The CDR3 is made up of 16 amino acids. CDR1 and CDR2 from the germline V gene are MNHEY and SMNVEV (reference sequence). With V trimmed by 5 bases and J by 4 bases, 12 bases remained unmatched. CDR3 nucleotides: TGTGCCAGCAGTAACAGGGGGAGGATTCGTAGCACTGAAGCTTTCTTT. Translating it yields CASSNRGRIRSTEAFF.

V and J are TRBV5-6 and TRBJ2-7; 7 bases map to TRBD1. The V segment lost 5 bases and the J segment 3 bases; nucleotides outside the gene matches: 11. The CDR3 is made up of 15 amino acids. CDR1 is SGHDT, CDR2 YYEEEE, per germline. This CDR3 reads CASSIHPGTDYEQYF. The DNA of the CDR3 is TGTGCCAGCAGTATCCACCCTGGGACAGACTACGAGCAGTACTTC.

The rearrangement joins TRBV10-3 to TRBJ2-3; TRBD1 aligns across 8 bases. The CDR3 sequence is 14 residues long. V dropped 6 bases and J dropped 1; count of bases not matched to a gene: 3. Per the germline V gene, CDR1 is ENHRY and CDR2 is SYGVKD. Here the CDR3 DNA reads TGTGCCATCAGGACGGACAGGGGCACAGATACGCAGTATTTT. Its translation is CAIRTDRGTDTQYF.

In its sample, this clone was seen a few times. V is TRBV7-8 and J is TRBJ1-1; D is possibly TRBD1 (6 bases). Trimming stripped 5 bases from V and 1 base from J, with 17 bases between. The CDR3 totals 16 residues. Germline V gene data show CDR1 as SGHVS and CDR2 as FQNEAQ. CDR3 sequence: CASSLNREMGNTEAFF. As DNA, the CDR3 is TGTGCCAGCAGCCTCAACAGGGAGATGGGGAACACTGAAGCTTTCTTT.

The rearrangement joins TRBV11-2 to TRBJ2-7, with D possibly matching TRBD2 (7 bases). Trimming took 3 bases from V and 1 from J, leaving 13 bases between them. The CDR3 has 15 residues. CDR1 is SGHAT and CDR2 is FQNNGV in the germline V gene. The CDR3 bases are TGTGCCAGCAGCTTTCCAGGGGAGGGATCCTACGAGCAGTACTTC. Translated, it gives CASSFPGEGSYEQYF.

The gene calls are TRBV19 and TRBJ1-5; 8 bases align to TRBD1. CDR1 and CDR2 (germline): LNHDA, SQIVND (reference sequence). The CDR3 extends over 16 amino acids. J lost 6 bases, V lost 4 bases, and 11 bases had no gene match. The CDR3 loop is CASSKGWAGGGQPQHF. The CDR3 DNA is TGTGCCAGTAGTAAGGGGTGGGCAGGGGGCGGTCAGCCCCAGCATTTT.

The chain links TRBV6-2 or TRBV6-3 to TRBJ2-7, with D hard to call. CDR1 and CDR2 from the germline V gene are MNHEY and SVGEGT. V was shortened by 5 bases and J by 8 bases, with 7 bases between the two germline ends. The CDR3 runs 10 residues. The CDR3 is CASSHAKQYF. In DNA, the CDR3 is TGTGCCAGCAGTCATGCCAAGCAGTACTTC.

The chain recombines TRBV4-2 with TRBJ1-2, with a tentative D call TRBD1 (5 bases). V was shortened by 2 bases and J by 7 bases, with 14 bases between the two germline ends. CDR3 length: 14 amino acids. Per the germline V gene, CDR1 is LGHNA and CDR2 is YNFKEQ. The CDR3 DNA reads TGTGCCAGCAGCCAAAGGGACCTCCGGGCTGGCTACACCTTC. Translated: CASSQRDLRAGYTF.